The T cell receptor beta chain described here comes from a study of blood T cells in healthy people across ages. General observations from the study: Roughly linear age-related decline in beta diversity appeared, significant by age approximately 41. Fewer expanded clones and more diversity marked long-lived versus aged donors.

The authors ran a second PCR of about 7 to 12 cycles using a sample-barcoded 5' primer and a J-beta primer mix. With 12 random nucleotides, a template-switch adaptor tagged each individual cDNA molecule. TCRdb reprocessed the 5' RACE reads with MiXCR, giving one entry per CDR3 protein. The sample includes 700,000 or so distinct CDR3 sequences, approximately 21% seen only once; the top ten take approximately 20%. CDR1 is LGHDT and CDR2 is YNNKEL in the germline V gene (reference sequence). The CDR3 consists of 18 residues. This clonotype was seen a few times. Its target is unknown. The junction shows a germline mismatch at one end, possibly a read error.

The receptor was derived from a man between 70 and 80 years old in good health. Input material: blood. The rearrangement links TRBV3-1 to TRBJ2-6; D is possibly TRBD1 (5 bases). The CDR3 region has the DNA TGTGCCAGCTCCCCAAAAACCGGGCGTCCCTCTGGGGCCAACGTCCTGGCTTTC. The encoded protein is CASSPKTGRPSGANVLAF.